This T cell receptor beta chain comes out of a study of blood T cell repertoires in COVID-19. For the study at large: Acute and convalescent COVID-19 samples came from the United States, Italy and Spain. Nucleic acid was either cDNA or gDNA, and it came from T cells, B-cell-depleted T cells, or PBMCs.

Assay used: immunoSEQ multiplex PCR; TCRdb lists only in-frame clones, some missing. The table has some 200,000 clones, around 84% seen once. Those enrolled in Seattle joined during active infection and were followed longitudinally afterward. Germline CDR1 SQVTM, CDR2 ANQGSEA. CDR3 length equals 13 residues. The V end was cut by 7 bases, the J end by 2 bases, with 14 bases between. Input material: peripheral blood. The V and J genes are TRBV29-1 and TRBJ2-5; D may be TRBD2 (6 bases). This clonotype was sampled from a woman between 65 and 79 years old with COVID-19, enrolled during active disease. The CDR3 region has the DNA TGCAGCGGGATAGCGGTGGGGCAAGAGACCCAGTACTTC. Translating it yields CSGIAVGQETQYF.